Following are 5 T cell receptor beta chains from one sample sequenced in a study of shared clonotypes between healthy human individuals. Method: immunoSEQ multiplex PCR; TCRdb's copy keeps in-frame clones and lacks some. This sample has about 960,000 clones; roughly 72% occur once, and the top ten carry roughly 1.5%. The source material was memory CD4+ T cells sorted from blood. Indicated subset: CD45RA-negative fraction. Source of these receptors: a man aged 18 to 30 in good health.

The chain recombines TRBV29-1 with TRBJ2-3; 9 bases are a match to TRBD2. This CDR3 region has 14 residues. Germline CDR1 is SQVTM and CDR2 is ANQGSEA. V lost 5 bases, J lost 2 bases, and 5 bases stayed unmatched. CDR3 bases: TGCAGCGTTTCTAGCGGGGACAACACAGATACGCAGTATTTT. Translation: CSVSSGDNTDTQYF.

Remarks on this clone: This may stem from a read error, because a much larger clone lies one nucleotide away. This specimen includes other DNA sequences encoding the same CDR3. V usage is TRBV19 and J usage is TRBJ1-6; D not resolved. CDR1 LNHDA and CDR2 SQIVND come from the germline V gene (reference sequence). The ends were cut back, 8 bases at V and 4 bases at J, with 15 bases in the middle. This CDR3 has 15 amino acids. The CDR3 sequence is CASEGTAGYNSPLHF. The CDR3 DNA reads TGTGCCAGTGAGGGAACCGCCGGGTATAATTCACCCCTCCACTTT.

The chain has TRBV6-5 and TRBJ1-2, with D uncertain. V was cut by 0 bases and J by 5 bases, with 10 bases left in between. In germline, CDR1 is MNHEY, CDR2 SVGAGI. The CDR3 sequence is 14 residues long. CDR3 region: CASSYSKLGYGYTF. The CDR3 nucleotides are TGTGCCAGCAGTTACTCGAAACTCGGGTATGGCTACACCTTC.

V is TRBV7-2 and J is TRBJ1-5; 8 positions match TRBD1. The CDR3 has 15 residues. V trimming: 1 base; J trimming: 6 bases; junction bases outside the gene matches: 5. Germline V gene sequence: CDR1 SGHTA, CDR2 FQGNSA. The CDR3: CASSLVAGGVQPQHF. DNA of the CDR3: TGTGCCAGCAGCTTAGTAGCAGGGGGCGTTCAGCCCCAGCATTTT.

This chain connects TRBV11-2 to TRBJ2-5; D uncertain. V was shortened by 4 bases and J by 5 bases, with 8 bases between the two germline ends. CDR1 SGHAT and CDR2 FQNNGV come from the germline V gene. The CDR3 is 12 residues long. CDR3 sequence reads: CASSYLRETQYF. The CDR3, as DNA: TGTGCCAGCAGCTACCTGCGGGAGACCCAGTACTTC.